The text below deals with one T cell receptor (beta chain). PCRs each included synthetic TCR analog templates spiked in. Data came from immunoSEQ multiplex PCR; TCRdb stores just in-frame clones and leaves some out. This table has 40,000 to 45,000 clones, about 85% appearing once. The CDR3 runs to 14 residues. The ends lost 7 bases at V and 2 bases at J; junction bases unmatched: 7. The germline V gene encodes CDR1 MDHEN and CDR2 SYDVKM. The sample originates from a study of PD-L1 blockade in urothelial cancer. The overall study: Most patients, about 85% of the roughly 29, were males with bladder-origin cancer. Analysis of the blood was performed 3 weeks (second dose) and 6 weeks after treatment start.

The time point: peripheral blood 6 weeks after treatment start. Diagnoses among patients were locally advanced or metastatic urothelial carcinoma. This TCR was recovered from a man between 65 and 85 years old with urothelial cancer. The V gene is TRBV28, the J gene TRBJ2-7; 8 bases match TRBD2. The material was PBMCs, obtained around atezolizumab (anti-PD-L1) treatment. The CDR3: CASKTGTRAYEQYF. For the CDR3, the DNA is TGTGCCAGCAAGACCGGGACTAGAGCCTACGAGCAGTACTTC.